This is a list of T cell receptor beta chains from one sample in a study of shared clonotypes between healthy human individuals. TCRdb's table, derived via immunoSEQ multiplex PCR, lists solely in-frame clones and lacks some. The repertoire holds over 1.4 million clones, with around 97% as singletons. The sequencing sample was made of naive CD4+ T cells sorted from blood. Receptors were obtained from a young man in good health. The CDR3 runs from the conserved cysteine through the conserved F or W. Fields, in order: CDR3 protein, CDR3 DNA, V gene, clone size, D gene, J gene. D genes are given only for firm matches. Size is stated for part of the rows, as once, few or many counts, or as a class when the clone is expanded.

CDR3: CASSTLKGANTEAFF; DNA: TGTGCCAGCAGTACGTTGAAAGGGGCTAACACTGAAGCTTTCTTT; V: TRBV11-2; size: once; D: .; J: TRBJ1-1
CDR3: CASSYITGELFF; DNA: TGTGCCAGCAGTTACATCACCGGGGAGCTGTTTTTT; V: TRBV7-9; size: .; D: .; J: TRBJ2-2
CDR3: CASSARRYNEQFF; DNA: TGTGCCAGTAGTGCGCGCCGATACAATGAGCAGTTCTTC; V: TRBV19; size: .; D: .; J: TRBJ2-1
CDR3: CASSLASGSAHEQYF; DNA: TGTGCCAGCAGCCTAGCTAGCGGGAGTGCCCACGAGCAGTACTTC; V: TRBV4-2; size: .; D: TRBD2; J: TRBJ2-7
CDR3: CASSLAVGVTNEKLFF; DNA: TGCGCCAGCAGCTTGGCCGTTGGCGTAACTAATGAAAAACTGTTTTTT; V: TRBV5-1; size: .; D: .; J: TRBJ1-4
CDR3: CASSPNEGTDTQYF; DNA: TGTGCCAGTAGTCCTAACGAGGGGACAGATACGCAGTATTTT; V: TRBV19; size: .; D: .; J: TRBJ2-3
CDR3: CASSLALAGVDTQYF; DNA: TGTGCCAGCAGCTTGGCTCTAGCGGGAGTAGATACGCAGTATTTT; V: TRBV5-6; size: once; D: TRBD2; J: TRBJ2-3
CDR3: CASIRALGGAGAYEQYF; DNA: TGTGCCAGCATCAGAGCTTTGGGGGGGGCTGGAGCCTACGAGCAGTACTTC; V: TRBV27; size: .; D: .; J: TRBJ2-7
CDR3: CASSSRTSGRYNEQFF; DNA: TGTGCCAGCAGTTCCAGGACTAGCGGGCGGTACAATGAGCAGTTCTTC; V: TRBV28; size: .; D: TRBD2; J: TRBJ2-1
CDR3: CASSRGGTGAYNEQFF; DNA: TGTGCCAGCAGCAGAGGTGGGACTGGGGCCTACAATGAGCAGTTCTTC; V: TRBV5-4; size: .; D: .; J: TRBJ2-1
CDR3: CASSLVFQANYGYTF; DNA: TGTGCCAGCAGTTTAGTTTTCCAGGCCAACTATGGCTACACCTTC; V: TRBV27; size: .; D: .; J: TRBJ1-2
CDR3: CASSPRLAGNEQFF; DNA: TGTGCCAGCAGCCCCCGACTAGCGGGCAATGAGCAGTTCTTC; V: TRBV7-3; size: .; D: TRBD2; J: TRBJ2-1
CDR3: CASSLIGTGNNEQFF; DNA: TGTGCCAGCAGTTTAATCGGTACGGGAAACAATGAGCAGTTCTTC; V: TRBV28; size: once; D: .; J: TRBJ2-1
CDR3: CASSPLGQGASGEQYF; DNA: TGTGCCAGCTCACCACTTGGACAGGGGGCCTCGGGGGAGCAGTACTTC; V: TRBV18; size: .; D: TRBD1; J: TRBJ2-7
CDR3: CASSLPAQGSQSYEQYF; DNA: TGTGCCAGCAGCCTACCCGCCCAGGGTTCGCAGTCCTACGAGCAGTACTTC; V: TRBV5-6; size: .; D: .; J: TRBJ2-7
CDR3: CASSPPRGEQYF; DNA: TGTGCCAGCAGTCCCCCCAGGGGCGAGCAGTACTTC; V: TRBV28; size: .; D: .; J: TRBJ2-7
CDR3: CASSLGGTSTEQFF; DNA: TGCGCCAGCAGCTTGGGCGGGACTAGCACTGAGCAGTTCTTC; V: TRBV5-1; size: .; D: TRBD2; J: TRBJ2-1
CDR3: CASSKHRDHRAFF; DNA: TGTGCCAGCAGCAAGCATAGGGACCACCGAGCTTTCTTT; V: TRBV21-1; size: .; D: .; J: TRBJ1-1
CDR3: CASSQELTSSYEQYF; DNA: TGCGCCAGCAGCCAAGAGCTGACTAGTTCCTACGAGCAGTACTTC; V: TRBV4-3; size: .; D: .; J: TRBJ2-7
CDR3: CASRHGQKEAFF; DNA: TGTGCCAGCAGGCATGGACAAAAGGAAGCTTTCTTT; V: TRBV6-5; size: .; D: .; J: TRBJ1-1
CDR3: CASSQGHEGRYEQYF; DNA: TGTGCCAGCAGCCAGGGACATGAGGGTCGCTACGAGCAGTACTTC; V: TRBV7-8; size: .; D: .; J: TRBJ2-7
CDR3: CASSSLAGYNEQFF; DNA: TGTGCCAGCAGCTCACTAGCGGGCTACAATGAGCAGTTCTTC; V: TRBV6-5; size: .; D: TRBD2; J: TRBJ2-1
CDR3: CASSSGQANLGGELFF; DNA: TGTGCCAGCAGTTCAGGACAGGCGAACCTGGGAGGGGAGCTGTTTTTT; V: TRBV7-3; size: .; D: TRBD1; J: TRBJ2-2
CDR3: CASHSKRGSTEAFF; DNA: TGTGCCAGTCATTCAAAGAGGGGGAGCACTGAAGCTTTCTTT; V: TRBV19; size: .; D: .; J: TRBJ1-1
CDR3: CASSEVGTQYF; DNA: TGCGCCAGCAGTGAGGTCGGGACGCAGTATTTT; V: TRBV10-1; size: .; D: .; J: TRBJ2-3
CDR3: CATKTSARGSGEQYF; DNA: TGTGCCACCAAGACTAGCGCGAGAGGTAGCGGCGAGCAGTACTTC; V: TRBV15; size: .; D: TRBD2; J: TRBJ2-7
CDR3: CASSQVGSLYEQYF; DNA: TGCGCCAGCAGCCAGGTCGGTAGCTTATACGAGCAGTACTTC; V: TRBV4-3; size: .; D: .; J: TRBJ2-7
CDR3: CASSARTSGRGRELFF; DNA: TGTGCCAGCAGCGCTCGGACTAGCGGGAGGGGCCGCGAGCTGTTTTTT; V: TRBV11-3; size: .; D: TRBD2; J: TRBJ2-2
CDR3: CSATGPGELFF; DNA: TGCAGTGCAACAGGGCCCGGGGAGCTGTTTTTT; V: TRBV20-1; size: .; D: .; J: TRBJ2-2
CDR3: CASSPTGGPEETQYF; DNA: TGTGCCAGCTCACCGACCGGTGGTCCTGAAGAGACCCAGTACTTC; V: TRBV18; size: .; D: .; J: TRBJ2-5
CDR3: CASSLVPNSYEQYF; DNA: TGCGCCAGCAGCTTGGTCCCCAACTCCTACGAGCAGTACTTC; V: TRBV5-1; size: .; D: .; J: TRBJ2-7
CDR3: CASRTSGRAYEQYF; DNA: TGTGCCAGCAGAACTAGCGGGAGGGCCTACGAGCAGTACTTC; V: TRBV6-5; size: .; D: TRBD2; J: TRBJ2-7
CDR3: CASSVGGSRHSGNTIYF; DNA: TGTGCCAGCAGCGTAGGAGGTTCTAGACACTCTGGAAACACCATATATTTT; V: TRBV9; size: .; D: .; J: TRBJ1-3
CDR3: CAWSGGTYTEAFF; DNA: TGTGCCTGGAGTGGAGGTACATACACTGAAGCTTTCTTT; V: TRBV30; size: .; D: .; J: TRBJ1-1
CDR3: CAWSVGLMNTEAFF; DNA: TGTGCCTGGAGTGTGGGACTTATGAACACTGAAGCTTTCTTT; V: TRBV30; size: .; D: .; J: TRBJ1-1
CDR3: CASSYPGEQKAFF; DNA: TGTGCCAGCAGTTACCCCGGGGAGCAGAAAGCTTTCTTT; V: TRBV6-5; size: .; D: .; J: TRBJ1-1
CDR3: CASSLRTSGREDTQYF; DNA: TGTGCCAGCAGCCTCCGGACTAGCGGGAGGGAGGATACGCAGTATTTT; V: TRBV5-4; size: .; D: TRBD2; J: TRBJ2-3
CDR3: CASSPRTGQETQYF; DNA: TGTGCCAGCAGCCCCCGCACAGGACAAGAGACCCAGTACTTC; V: TRBV7-2; size: .; D: .; J: TRBJ2-5
CDR3: CAISGTGNYGYTF; DNA: TGTGCCATCAGTGGGACAGGCAACTATGGCTACACCTTC; V: TRBV10-3; size: .; D: TRBD1; J: TRBJ1-2
CDR3: CASSSSSIPSPTDTQYF; DNA: TGTGCCAGCAGTTCCTCTAGTATCCCCAGCCCCACAGATACGCAGTATTTT; V: TRBV28; size: .; D: .; J: TRBJ2-3
CDR3: CASSGRAPRTQYF; DNA: TGTGCCAGCAGTGGACGGGCTCCGCGGACCCAGTACTTC; V: TRBV28; size: .; D: .; J: TRBJ2-5
CDR3: CASSPRGSGWNEQYF; DNA: TGTGCCAGCAGCCCTCGCGGTAGCGGGTGGAACGAGCAGTACTTC; V: TRBV9; size: .; D: TRBD2; J: TRBJ2-7
CDR3: CASSRAGGTFYEQYF; DNA: TGTGCCAGCAGCCGGGCGGGAGGAACATTTTACGAGCAGTACTTC; V: TRBV6-5; size: .; D: TRBD2; J: TRBJ2-7
CDR3: CASSLRGGDYNSPLHF; DNA: TGTGCCAGCAGCCTGCGAGGGGGGGACTATAATTCACCCCTCCACTTT; V: TRBV4-2; size: .; D: .; J: TRBJ1-6
CDR3: CATSRDLKPRFSYEQYF; DNA: TGTGCCACCAGCAGAGATCTTAAGCCAAGATTTTCCTACGAGCAGTACTTC; V: TRBV15; size: .; D: .; J: TRBJ2-7
CDR3: CACPGQNNEKLFF; DNA: TGTGCCTGCCCGGGGCAGAATAATGAAAAACTGTTTTTT; V: TRBV6-1; size: .; D: .; J: TRBJ1-4
CDR3: CASSPTPSLGEQYF; DNA: TGTGCCAGCAGCCCTACACCAAGTCTCGGCGAGCAGTACTTC; V: TRBV13; size: .; D: .; J: TRBJ2-7
CDR3: CASSPKDEAFF; DNA: TGTGCCAGCTCACCCAAAGACGAAGCTTTCTTT; V: TRBV18; size: .; D: .; J: TRBJ1-1
CDR3: CARGAGELFF; DNA: TGTGCCCGAGGGGCCGGGGAGCTGTTTTTT; V: TRBV30; size: .; D: .; J: TRBJ2-2
CDR3: CASSFGTGAFYGYTF; DNA: TGCGCCAGCAGCTTTGGGACAGGGGCCTTCTATGGCTACACCTTC; V: TRBV5-1; size: .; D: TRBD1; J: TRBJ1-2
CDR3: CASSPPSRWGNYNEQFF; DNA: TGTGCCAGCTCACCACCGTCTCGTTGGGGGAACTACAATGAGCAGTTCTTC; V: TRBV18; size: .; D: .; J: TRBJ2-1
CDR3: CATSVGTSGYYEQYF; DNA: TGCGCCACCAGCGTTGGGACTAGCGGGTACTACGAGCAGTACTTC; V: TRBV5-1; size: once; D: TRBD2; J: TRBJ2-7
CDR3: CASSPRQGARDTQYF; DNA: TGTGCCAGCTCACCACGGCAGGGGGCAAGAGATACGCAGTATTTT; V: TRBV18; size: .; D: TRBD1; J: TRBJ2-3
CDR3: CASRILFRQPEAYEQYF; DNA: TGTGCCAGCCGTATCCTATTCAGACAGCCCGAAGCTTACGAGCAGTACTTC; V: TRBV21-1; size: .; D: .; J: TRBJ2-7
CDR3: CASSVGGGSGSETQYF; DNA: TGTGCCAGCAGCGTAGGGGGCGGGAGTGGATCGGAGACCCAGTACTTC; V: TRBV9; size: .; D: TRBD2; J: TRBJ2-5